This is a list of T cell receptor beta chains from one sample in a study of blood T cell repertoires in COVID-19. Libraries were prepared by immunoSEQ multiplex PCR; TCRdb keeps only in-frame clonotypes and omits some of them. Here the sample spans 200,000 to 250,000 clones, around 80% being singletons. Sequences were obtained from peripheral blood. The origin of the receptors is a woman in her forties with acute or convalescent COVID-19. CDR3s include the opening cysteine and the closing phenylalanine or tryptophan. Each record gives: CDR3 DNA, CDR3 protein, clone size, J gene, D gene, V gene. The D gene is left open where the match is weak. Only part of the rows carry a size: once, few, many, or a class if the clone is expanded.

DNA: TGTGCCAGCAGCTTAGCGGAGAGCTCCTACGAGCAGTACTTC
CDR3: CASSLAESSYEQYF
size: .
J: TRBJ2-7
D: .
V: TRBV7-9

DNA: TGTGCCAGCAGTGACAAGGCTAGCGGGAGCTTGGGGACCACAGATACGCAGTATTTT
CDR3: CASSDKASGSLGTTDTQYF
size: once
J: TRBJ2-3
D: TRBD2
V: TRBV2

DNA: TGTGCCAGCAGTGAAAGCCAAGACTACACCATATATTTT
CDR3: CASSESQDYTIYF
size: .
J: TRBJ1-3
D: .
V: TRBV6-1

DNA: TGTGCCAGCAGCTATAACGGACAGGGCGGAAACACCATATATTTT
CDR3: CASSYNGQGGNTIYF
size: once
J: TRBJ1-3
D: TRBD1
V: TRBV7-2

DNA: TGTGCCAGCAGTTATTCGGGGGGGGATACGCAGTATTTT
CDR3: CASSYSGGDTQYF
size: .
J: TRBJ2-3
D: TRBD2
V: TRBV6-5

DNA: TGTGCCAGTAGCAGAAATTCAGTCTCTGGGGCCAACGTCCTGACTTTC
CDR3: CASSRNSVSGANVLTF
size: .
J: TRBJ2-6
D: .
V: TRBV19

DNA: TGCGCCAGCAGTACAGACAGGGCTGGTGGCTACACCTTC
CDR3: CASSTDRAGGYTF
size: .
J: TRBJ1-2
D: TRBD1
V: TRBV10-2

DNA: TGTGCCAGCAGCTTGAGACGGGACAGTAGCTCCTACGAGCAGTACTTC
CDR3: CASSLRRDSSSYEQYF
size: .
J: TRBJ2-7
D: TRBD1
V: TRBV5-4

DNA: TGTGCCACCAGTGATGGCCTAGGTAGCTCTGGGGCCAACGTCCTGACTTTC
CDR3: CATSDGLGSSGANVLTF
size: once
J: TRBJ2-6
D: .
V: TRBV24-1

DNA: TGTGCCTGGAGTCCCCACAGGGGCGGGAACTATGGCTACACCTTC
CDR3: CAWSPHRGGNYGYTF
size: .
J: TRBJ1-2
D: TRBD1
V: TRBV30

DNA: TGTGCCAGCAGCTTAGTTAGCGGGGGGGCCGCAGATACGCAGTATTTT
CDR3: CASSLVSGGAADTQYF
size: .
J: TRBJ2-3
D: TRBD2
V: TRBV7-2

DNA: TGTGCCAGCAGCTTGCGGGACCAGGGCTCCTACGAGCAGTACTTC
CDR3: CASSLRDQGSYEQYF
size: .
J: TRBJ2-7
D: .
V: TRBV12-1

DNA: TGTGCCTGGAGTGAAGACACTTACACTGAAGCTTTCTTT
CDR3: CAWSEDTYTEAFF
size: .
J: TRBJ1-1
D: .
V: TRBV30

DNA: TGCAGCGTTGAGGGGCGCAGCACAGATACGCAGTATTTT
CDR3: CSVEGRSTDTQYF
size: .
J: TRBJ2-3
D: .
V: TRBV29-1

DNA: TGTGCCAGCTCGCCTGAGCAGGGGAGCATGAACACTGAAGCTTTCTTT
CDR3: CASSPEQGSMNTEAFF
size: .
J: TRBJ1-1
D: .
V: TRBV18

DNA: TGCGCCAGCAGTGAGAGGACCCGCCGGACTAGAACTTTAGCGGGGTCTGACACCGGGGAGCTGTTTTTT
CDR3: CASSERTRRTRTLAGSDTGELFF
size: .
J: TRBJ2-2
D: TRBD2
V: TRBV10-2

DNA: TGTGCCAGCAGCGTAGGTTCGGGCGGCCCGGGGGCTTTCTTT
CDR3: CASSVGSGGPGAFF
size: .
J: TRBJ1-1
D: .
V: TRBV9

DNA: TGTGCCAGCAGTGATGTAGCTGGGGCCAACGTCCTGACTTTC
CDR3: CASSDVAGANVLTF
size: .
J: TRBJ2-6
D: .
V: TRBV6-1

DNA: TGTGCCAGCAGCTTGAAGGCAGGCTACTATGGCTACACCTTC
CDR3: CASSLKAGYYGYTF
size: .
J: TRBJ1-2
D: .
V: TRBV5-6

DNA: TGTGCCACCAGGGGGCCAACAGGGTTTGAGCAGTTCTTC
CDR3: CATRGPTGFEQFF
size: .
J: TRBJ2-1
D: .
V: TRBV24-1

DNA: TGTGCCAGCAGTTTCGCGGACAGGGGCGACACCGGGGAGCTGTTTTTT
CDR3: CASSFADRGDTGELFF
size: .
J: TRBJ2-2
D: TRBD1
V: TRBV6-5

DNA: TGTGCCAGTAGGGGTTTGGGCAGCTCAGATACGCAGTATTTT
CDR3: CASRGLGSSDTQYF
size: .
J: TRBJ2-3
D: .
V: TRBV19

DNA: TGTGCCAGCTCACTCCAACGATCCAGGGGGCGCCGGGACACTGAAGCTTTCTTT
CDR3: CASSLQRSRGRRDTEAFF
size: .
J: TRBJ1-1
D: TRBD1
V: TRBV18

DNA: TGTGCCAGCAGTTTTGCGACAGAGACAGATACGCAGTATTTT
CDR3: CASSFATETDTQYF
size: .
J: TRBJ2-3
D: .
V: TRBV27

DNA: TGCAGCGTTGGGGAGGGGTATCAGCCCCAGCATTTT
CDR3: CSVGEGYQPQHF
size: few
J: TRBJ1-5
D: .
V: TRBV29-1

DNA: TGTGCCAGCACCGGTTCCTCGGACACCGGGGAGCTGTTTTTT
CDR3: CASTGSSDTGELFF
size: .
J: TRBJ2-2
D: .
V: TRBV10-3

DNA: TGTGCCAGCAGTTTTAATTGGCGGGAGAGGGGGGAATACGAGCAGTACTTC
CDR3: CASSFNWRERGEYEQYF
size: .
J: TRBJ2-7
D: .
V: TRBV28

DNA: TGTGCCAGCAGTTACGTCGGCAGGGCACCCAACTATGGCTACACCTTC
CDR3: CASSYVGRAPNYGYTF
size: .
J: TRBJ1-2
D: .
V: TRBV6-2/TRBV6-3

DNA: TGTGCCAGCAGGAGACTAGCGGGAAGTGAGGAGCAGTACTTC
CDR3: CASRRLAGSEEQYF
size: .
J: TRBJ2-7
D: TRBD2
V: TRBV6-5

DNA: TGTGCCAGTATCCCCACAGGGATCGGCTATGGCTACACCTTC
CDR3: CASIPTGIGYGYTF
size: .
J: TRBJ1-2
D: .
V: TRBV19

DNA: TGTGCCAGCAGCTTCGGTCGGGAGGGTGGCTACACCTTC
CDR3: CASSFGREGGYTF
size: .
J: TRBJ1-2
D: .
V: TRBV27

DNA: TGTGCCAGCAGCCGACTGAACAATGAGCAGTTCTTC
CDR3: CASSRLNNEQFF
size: .
J: TRBJ2-1
D: .
V: TRBV6-5

DNA: TGTGCCAGCAGCGTAAGGCAGGAAGCAGATACGCAGTATTTT
CDR3: CASSVRQEADTQYF
size: .
J: TRBJ2-3
D: .
V: TRBV9

DNA: TGCGCCAGCAGCTTCTTACTAGCGGGAGAATCTGGGGCCAACGTCCTGACTTTC
CDR3: CASSFLLAGESGANVLTF
size: .
J: TRBJ2-6
D: TRBD2
V: TRBV5-1

DNA: TGTGCCTGGATCCAGCTGGGAGGCACAGATACGCAGTATTTT
CDR3: CAWIQLGGTDTQYF
size: .
J: TRBJ2-3
D: .
V: TRBV30

DNA: TGTGCCAGCAGCACCCCGGACAGGGTGAACACTGAAGCTTTCTTT
CDR3: CASSTPDRVNTEAFF
size: .
J: TRBJ1-1
D: TRBD1
V: TRBV5-5

DNA: TGTGCCAGCAGCCCGAAGAGATCCCACCACGAGCAGTACTTC
CDR3: CASSPKRSHHEQYF
size: .
J: TRBJ2-7
D: .
V: TRBV11-2

DNA: TGTGCCACCAGTGATTGGTCCGGTCTTGAAGCTTTCTTT
CDR3: CATSDWSGLEAFF
size: .
J: TRBJ1-1
D: .
V: TRBV24-1

DNA: TGTGCCAGTAGTATATTCCCAAACTCCTACAATGAGCAGTTCTTC
CDR3: CASSIFPNSYNEQFF
size: .
J: TRBJ2-1
D: .
V: TRBV19

DNA: TGTGCCACCAGTGATTCCGGGGTACGGGGGACGTACAATGAGCAGTTCTTC
CDR3: CATSDSGVRGTYNEQFF
size: .
J: TRBJ2-1
D: .
V: TRBV24-1

DNA: TGTGCCAGCAGTGAAGATCGGGGGGCTTTAGGACATACGCAGTATTTT
CDR3: CASSEDRGALGHTQYF
size: .
J: TRBJ2-3
D: .
V: TRBV6-1

DNA: TGTGCCAGCAGACGGATCGGGACTAGCGGGAGAGGGCAGTACTTC
CDR3: CASRRIGTSGRGQYF
size: .
J: TRBJ2-7
D: TRBD2
V: TRBV6-5